The 13 T cell receptor beta chains given below trace back to one sample, sequenced in a study of cytomegalovirus exposure and HLA in healthy donors. Some clones are missing from TCRdb's copy, which holds only in-frame ones; the method was immunoSEQ multiplex PCR. The profile covers tens of thousands of clones, with roughly 92% appearing a single time and approximately 1% taken by the ten largest. The sample comprised PBMCs. These receptors all come from a woman aged 25 to 39 in good health and CMV-seropositive.

The chain is built from TRBV5-6 and TRBJ2-2; the match to TRBD2 covers 7 bases. Trimming removed 6 bases from V and 3 bases from J; junction bases left unmatched: 11. The CDR3 extends over 16 amino acids. The germline V gene has CDR1 SGHDT and CDR2 YYEEEE. The CDR3 here is CASTLLGRGDTGELFF. The DNA of the CDR3 is TGTGCCAGCACACTGCTAGGACGGGGGGACACCGGGGAGCTGTTTTTT.

The chain carries TRBV30 and TRBJ1-1; D possibly corresponds to TRBD1 (5 bases). V dropped 0 bases and J dropped 0 bases, with 5 bases sitting between them. Germline CDR1 is GTSNPN and CDR2 is SVGIG (reference sequence). This CDR3 comprises 13 residues. The CDR3 sequence: CAWSVQVNTEAFF. CDR3 sequence (DNA): TGTGCCTGGAGTGTACAGGTGAACACTGAAGCTTTCTTT.

The chain employs TRBV4-3 and TRBJ2-6, with D hard to call. V was clipped by 0 bases and J by 0 bases, with 6 bases between them. Germline V gives CDR1 LGHNA, CDR2 YSLEER. CDR3 size: 16 residues. CDR3 amino acids: CASSQDFNSGANVLTF. CDR3 in DNA: TGCGCCAGCAGCCAAGATTTTAACTCTGGGGCCAACGTCCTGACTTTC.

V usage is TRBV2 and J usage is TRBJ2-2; D is possibly TRBD2 (5 bases). CDR1 SNHLY and CDR2 FYNNEI come from the germline V gene. The CDR3 is 13 residues long. The V end was cut by 7 bases, the J end by 4 bases, with 10 bases between. The CDR3 region is CASNSVSTGELFF. The DNA of the CDR3 is TGTGCCAGCAATAGCGTCTCCACCGGGGAGCTGTTTTTT.

V and J are TRBV4-3 and TRBJ1-2, with TRBD1 matching over 7 bases. CDR1 is LGHNA, CDR2 YSLEER, per germline. This CDR3 has 15 residues. The trim removed 3 bases at V and 2 bases at J, leaving 6 bases unmatched. The CDR3 loop reads CASSQTGTGNYGYTF. The CDR3 DNA sequence: TGCGCCAGCAGCCAGACAGGGACGGGGAACTATGGCTACACCTTC.

This clone was recorded a few times. J is TRBJ2-5 and V is TRBV5-1; no definite D call. The germline gives CDR1 SGHRS, CDR2 YFSETQ. CDR3 length: 14 residues. V was cut by 0 bases and J by 5 bases, with 11 bases left in between. The CDR3 here is CASSLENHGETQYF. CDR3 in DNA: TGCGCCAGCAGCTTGGAAAACCACGGGGAGACCCAGTACTTC.

The chain carries TRBV13 and TRBJ2-1; 8 bases match TRBD2. CDR1 PRHDT and CDR2 FYEKMQ come from the germline V gene (reference sequence). There are 16 residues in the CDR3. The junction had 6 bases not matched to a gene; V was cut back by 4 bases and J by 1 base. CDR3 loop: CASSSSGSWSYNEQFF. The CDR3 DNA follows: TGTGCCAGCAGCTCCAGCGGGAGTTGGTCCTACAATGAGCAGTTCTTC.

V gene TRBV11-2 combines with J gene TRBJ2-5; 8 bases are a match to TRBD2. This CDR3 spans 15 amino acids. The ends lost 5 bases at V and 3 bases at J; junction bases unmatched: 8. Germline CDR1 is SGHAT and CDR2 is FQNNGV. CDR3: CASSGRGAGEETQYF. The CDR3 region has the DNA TGTGCCAGCAGCGGGCGAGGAGCGGGGGAAGAGACCCAGTACTTC.

This chain uses TRBV27 with TRBJ1-5, with 8 bases that match TRBD1. Germline V gene data show CDR1 as MNHEY and CDR2 as SMNVEV (reference sequence). The length of the CDR3 is 15 residues. The ends lost 6 bases at V and 3 bases at J; junction bases unmatched: 7. The CDR3 DNA is TGTGCCAGCAGCCCCGACAGGGGTTACAATCAGCCCCAGCATTTT. Translated: CASSPDRGYNQPQHF.

The chain couples TRBV9 to TRBJ2-7; D might be TRBD2 (5 bases). Germline V lookup: CDR1 SGDLS, CDR2 YYNGEE. The ends were cut back, 0 bases at V and 3 bases at J, with 7 bases in the middle. The CDR3 extends over 13 amino acids. CDR3 loop: CASSVVEGYEQYF. The CDR3, as DNA: TGTGCCAGCAGCGTAGTTGAGGGCTACGAGCAGTACTTC.

The chain couples TRBV30 to TRBJ1-2; TRBD1 aligns across 9 bases. The CDR3 has 14 amino acids. Per germline, CDR1 GTSNPN and CDR2 SVGIG (reference sequence). J was trimmed by 2 bases and V by 1 base; bases with no gene match: 2. CDR3 bases: TGTGCCTGGAGTGGGGACAGGGAGAACTATGGCTACACCTTC. Its protein product is CAWSGDRENYGYTF.

CDR3 in DNA: TGCAGCGTCCCCGAGGTAGCGGCGGGGGAGCAGTTCTTC. Translation gives CSVPEVAAGEQFF. The chain joins TRBV29-1 to TRBJ2-1; maybe TRBD2 (6 bases). V lost 6 bases and J 10 bases, leaving 19 bases between the germline ends. Germline lookup yields CDR1 SQVTM and CDR2 ANQGSEA. The CDR3 has 13 residues.

The J gene is TRBJ2-7, the V gene TRBV30; D remains unclear. V lost 5 bases and J 0 bases, leaving 11 bases between the germline ends. This CDR3 spans 13 amino acids. Per germline, CDR1 GTSNPN and CDR2 SVGIG (reference sequence). The CDR3 DNA is TGTGCCTGGGAGTTTCGGAGCTCCTACGAGCAGTACTTC. This codes for CAWEFRSSYEQYF.